The rows below give T cell receptor beta chains drawn from one sample of a study of T cells in Graves' hyperthyroidism and ophthalmopathy. TCRdb called the multiplex PCR reads again in MiXCR, with one record for every CDR3 protein. The sample has about 640,000 distinct CDR3 sequences; 20% to 25% are singletons. Sequencing input: blood. All receptors derive from a man aged 25-40 years with Graves' ophthalmopathy. The CDR3 runs from the conserved cysteine through the conserved F or W. D genes are given only for firm matches. A row's size may be missing; if present it is once, few, many or a size class.

>TRBJ1-2|TRBV2|-|TRBD1
CASSERGQGGYGYTF
TGTGCCAGCAGTGAAAGGGGACAGGGAGGCTATGGCTACACCTTC
>TRBJ2-7|TRBV20-1|-|-
CSARDFGTSVYEQYF
TGCAGTGCTAGAGATTTCGGGACTTCCGTCTACGAGCAGTACTTC
>TRBJ2-2|TRBV7-9|-|TRBD2
CASVRGLERPGELFF
TGTGCCAGCGTAAGGGGACTAGAGCGGCCCGGGGAGCTGTTTTTT
>TRBJ1-4|TRBV11-2|many|-
CASSLGPIGREKLFF
TGTGCCAGCAGCCTCGGACCCATCGGACGGGAAAAACTGTTTTTT
>TRBJ2-3|TRBV4-2|few|TRBD2
CASSQYSGRWGDTQYF
TGTGCCAGCAGCCAATACAGCGGGAGGTGGGGAGATACGCAGTATTTT
>TRBJ1-1|TRBV6-1|many|-
CASSELGGLNTEAFF
TGTGCCAGCAGTGAATTAGGCGGACTGAACACTGAAGCTTTCTTT
>TRBJ2-7|TRBV4-1|-|-
CASSQSTGRSYEQYF
TGCGCCAGCAGCCAATCCACGGGACGCTCCTACGAGCAGTACTTC
>TRBJ2-7|TRBV5-6|-|TRBD1
CASSLSSLRDRGVDEQYF
TGTGCCAGCAGCTTGTCCTCACTCCGGGACAGGGGAGTAGACGAGCAGTACTTC
>TRBJ1-6|TRBV6-1|-|-
CASSEYDNLYSPLHF
TGTGCCAGCAGTGAATACGACAACCTCTATTCACCCCTCCACTTT
>TRBJ1-1|TRBV2|-|TRBD1
CASRRDRTGDTEAFF
TGTGCCAGCAGACGGGACAGGACCGGTGACACTGAAGCTTTCTTT
>TRBJ2-1|TRBV4-1|-|TRBD1
CASSRTGWGNEQFF
TGCGCCAGCAGTCGGACAGGGTGGGGCAATGAGCAGTTCTTC
>TRBJ2-5|TRBV6-1|few|TRBD1
CASRSGQGQTQYF
TGTGCCAGCAGAAGTGGACAGGGGCAGACCCAGTACTTC
>TRBJ2-7|TRBV4-1|few|TRBD2
CASSLSAGEYEQYF
TGCGCCAGCAGCCTATCAGCGGGAGAATACGAGCAGTACTTC
>TRBJ2-2|TRBV19|-|-
CASYPAVTSRYTGELFF
TGTGCCAGCTACCCCGCTGTAACTAGCAGGTACACCGGGGAGCTGTTTTTT
>TRBJ2-3|TRBV5-1|-|TRBD2
CASSQRTSGRTTQYF
TGCGCCAGCAGCCAGCGGACTAGCGGGAGGACGACGCAGTATTTT
>TRBJ2-1|TRBV5-1|many|TRBD1
CASSAGQGAVDEQFF
TGCGCCAGCAGCGCGGGACAGGGGGCAGTAGATGAGCAGTTCTTC
>TRBJ2-2|TRBV27|-|TRBD2
CASSPTGRMYTGELFF
TGTGCCAGCAGTCCCACCGGGAGGATGTACACCGGGGAGCTGTTTTTT
>TRBJ2-2|TRBV7-2|few|-
CASSLAGSLTGELFF
TGTGCCAGCAGCTTAGCGGGAAGCCTTACCGGGGAGCTGTTTTTT
>TRBJ2-5|TRBV20-1|-|-
CSARGIWPAEETQYF
TGCAGTGCTAGAGGTATCTGGCCGGCGGAAGAGACCCAGTACTTC
>TRBJ1-2|TRBV11-2|many|-
CASSLGMGTYGYTF
TGTGCCAGCAGCTTAGGCATGGGGACCTATGGCTACACCTTC
>TRBJ1-5|TRBV20-1|-|TRBD1
CSARKGADGNQPQHF
TGCAGTGCTAGGAAGGGGGCGGATGGCAATCAGCCCCAGCATTTT
>TRBJ2-5|TRBV6-1|-|TRBD1
CASSKGGTGRETQYF
TGTGCCAGCAGTAAGGGAGGGACAGGGAGGGAGACCCAGTACTTC
>TRBJ1-2|TRBV20-1|-|TRBD1
CSTRQGSIRYGYTF
TGCAGTACACGACAGGGAAGTATTCGCTATGGCTACACCTTC
>TRBJ1-2|TRBV5-1|-|TRBD1
CASSPGTGGLSVDGYTF
TGCGCCAGCAGCCCCGGGACAGGGGGCCTCTCGGTTGATGGCTACACCTTC
>TRBJ1-1|TRBV28|many|-
CASSFPHSYTEAFF
TGTGCCAGCAGTTTCCCGCACAGCTACACTGAAGCTTTCTTT
>TRBJ2-3|TRBV29-1|-|TRBD2
CSVRIGGSSTDTQYF
TGCAGCGTACGTATCGGCGGGAGCAGCACAGATACGCAGTATTTT
>TRBJ1-2|TRBV12-3/TRBV12-4|many|TRBD1
CASSLFPQGANYGYTF
TGTGCCAGCAGTTTGTTTCCCCAGGGGGCGAACTATGGCTACACCTTC
>TRBJ1-5|TRBV20-1|many|TRBD1
CSARVGQMSNQPQHF
TGCAGTGCTAGAGTGGGACAGATGAGCAATCAGCCCCAGCATTTT
>TRBJ2-2|TRBV5-6|-|-
CASSFGTRNTGELFF
TGTGCCAGCAGCTTCGGGACAAGGAACACCGGGGAGCTGTTTTTT
>TRBJ1-5|TRBV28|many|TRBD1
CASSWTGSGQPQHF
TGTGCCAGCAGTTGGACAGGGTCGGGTCAGCCCCAGCATTTT
>TRBJ1-1|TRBV30|-|-
CAFKDSMNTEAFF
TGTGCCTTCAAAGACAGCATGAACACTGAAGCTTTCTTT
>TRBJ2-5|TRBV4-3|-|-
CASSQWWGAGETQYF
TGCGCCAGCAGCCAATGGTGGGGGGCTGGCGAGACCCAGTACTTC
>TRBJ2-3|TRBV20-1|many|TRBD1
CSASPTGGADTQYF
TGCAGTGCTAGCCCGACAGGGGGGGCAGATACGCAGTATTTT
>TRBJ2-3|TRBV24-1|many|TRBD2
CATSASGSKLNTQYF
TGTGCCACCAGTGCAAGCGGGAGCAAATTAAATACGCAGTATTTT
>TRBJ1-6|TRBV6-6|-|-
CASSYSWTETARSSPLHF
TGTGCCAGCAGTTACTCGTGGACGGAGACAGCAAGGAGTTCACCCCTCCACTTT
>TRBJ2-3|TRBV7-2|-|-
CASAGGGPQQYF
TGTGCCAGCGCCGGAGGGGGACCTCAGCAGTATTTT
>TRBJ2-5|TRBV27|-|TRBD2
CASRDLPGGAETQYF
TGTGCCAGCAGAGACCTACCCGGGGGGGCTGAGACCCAGTACTTC
>TRBJ1-6|TRBV18|few|-
CASSPAGRRVGSPLHF
TGTGCCAGCTCACCGGCGGGTAGGCGGGTCGGTTCACCCCTCCACTTT
>TRBJ2-3|TRBV30|-|TRBD2
CAWSVPGLAGVDTQYF
TGTGCCTGGAGTGTACCGGGACTAGCGGGAGTGGATACGCAGTATTTT
>TRBJ2-5|TRBV6-1|-|TRBD2
CASLPGLAGRQETQYF
TGTGCCAGCCTGCCGGGACTAGCGGGAAGGCAAGAGACCCAGTACTTC
>TRBJ1-1|TRBV6-1|few|-
CASGGVGRRNTEAFF
TGTGCCTCGGGTGGTGTGGGCAGGCGCAACACTGAAGCTTTCTTT
>TRBJ2-7|TRBV29-1|-|-
CSVGGGESYEQYF
TGCAGCGTCGGAGGGGGCGAATCCTACGAGCAGTACTTC
>TRBJ2-5|TRBV12-3/TRBV12-4|many|TRBD2
CASSPASGPIQETQYF
TGTGCCAGCAGCCCTGCTAGCGGGCCCATCCAAGAGACCCAGTACTTC
>TRBJ2-1|TRBV20-1|-|TRBD2
CSAKGLADSYNEQFF
TGCAGTGCGAAGGGACTAGCTGACTCCTACAATGAGCAGTTCTTC
>TRBJ1-6|TRBV6-5|few|TRBD1
CASSYRGTGEPPLHF
TGTGCCAGCAGTTACCGTGGGACAGGAGAGCCACCCCTCCACTTT
>TRBJ1-4|TRBV4-1|-|-
CASSKQGFNEKLFF
TGCGCCAGCAGCAAACAGGGCTTTAATGAAAAACTGTTTTTT
>TRBJ1-5|TRBV3-1|-|-
CAGSLSSGGRGNQPQHF
TGTGCCGGCAGCCTCAGTTCGGGGGGAAGGGGCAATCAGCCCCAGCATTTT
>TRBJ2-1|TRBV4-3|few|-
CASSQDREEQFF
TGCGCCAGCAGCCAAGATCGGGAAGAGCAGTTCTTC
>TRBJ1-1|TRBV10-3|few|-
CAISESSRGGRTEAFF
TGTGCCATCAGTGAGTCATCAAGGGGGGGCAGAACTGAAGCTTTCTTT
>TRBJ2-3|TRBV24-1|few|TRBD2
CATSDLGTSEDTQYF
TGTGCCACCAGTGATTTGGGGACTAGCGAGGATACGCAGTATTTT
>TRBJ1-1|TRBV6-1|many|TRBD1
CASSMTGTPTEAFF
TGTGCCAGCAGTATGACAGGGACGCCCACTGAAGCTTTCTTT
>TRBJ2-2|TRBV3-1|few|-
CASSPTPATHTGELFF
TGTGCCAGCAGCCCAACGCCCGCTACCCACACCGGGGAGCTGTTTTTT